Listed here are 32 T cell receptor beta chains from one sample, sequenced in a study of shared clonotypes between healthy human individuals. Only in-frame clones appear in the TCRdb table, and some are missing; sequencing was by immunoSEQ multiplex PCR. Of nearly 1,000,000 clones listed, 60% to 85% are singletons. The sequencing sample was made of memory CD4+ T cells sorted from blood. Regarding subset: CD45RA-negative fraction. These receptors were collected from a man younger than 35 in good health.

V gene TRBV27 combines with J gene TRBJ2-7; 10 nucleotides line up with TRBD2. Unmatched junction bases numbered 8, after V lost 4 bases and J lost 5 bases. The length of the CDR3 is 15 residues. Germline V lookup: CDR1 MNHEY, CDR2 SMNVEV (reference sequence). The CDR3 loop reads CASSYLGTSVDEQYF. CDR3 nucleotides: TGTGCCAGCAGTTACCTCGGGACTAGCGTTGACGAGCAGTACTTC.

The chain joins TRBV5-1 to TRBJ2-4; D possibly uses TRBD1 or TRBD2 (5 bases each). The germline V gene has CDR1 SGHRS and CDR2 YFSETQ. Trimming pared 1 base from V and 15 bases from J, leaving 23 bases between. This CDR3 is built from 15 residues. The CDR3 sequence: CASSLSFGGTNVWYF. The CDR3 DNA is TGCGCCAGCAGCTTGAGTTTTGGGGGTACTAATGTGTGGTACTTC. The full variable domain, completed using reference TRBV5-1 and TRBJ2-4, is KAGVTQTPRYLIKTRGQQVTLSCSPISGHRSVSWYQQTPGQGLQFLFEYFSETQRNKGNFPGRFSGRQFSNSRSEMNVSTLELGDSALYLCASSLSFGGTNVWYFGAGTRLSVL.

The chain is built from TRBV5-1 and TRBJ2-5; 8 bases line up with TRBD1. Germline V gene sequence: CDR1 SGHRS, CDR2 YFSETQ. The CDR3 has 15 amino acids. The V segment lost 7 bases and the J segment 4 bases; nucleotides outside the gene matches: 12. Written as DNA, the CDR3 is TGCGCCAGCTCCACAGGGGGTCTGGATTCAGAGACCCAGTACTTC. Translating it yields CASSTGGLDSETQYF.

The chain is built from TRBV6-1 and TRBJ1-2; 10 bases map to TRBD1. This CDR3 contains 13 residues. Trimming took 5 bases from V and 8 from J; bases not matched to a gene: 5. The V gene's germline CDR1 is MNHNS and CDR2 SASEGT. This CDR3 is CASSKPGQGGYTF. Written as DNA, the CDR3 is TGTGCCAGCAGTAAGCCGGGACAGGGGGGCTACACCTTC.

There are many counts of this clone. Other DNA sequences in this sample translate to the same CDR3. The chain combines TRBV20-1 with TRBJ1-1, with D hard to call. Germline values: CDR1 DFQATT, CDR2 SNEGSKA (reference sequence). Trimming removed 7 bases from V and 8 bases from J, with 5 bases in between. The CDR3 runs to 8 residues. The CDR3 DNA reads TGCAGTGTATCCGAAGCTTTCTTT. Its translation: CSVSEAFF.

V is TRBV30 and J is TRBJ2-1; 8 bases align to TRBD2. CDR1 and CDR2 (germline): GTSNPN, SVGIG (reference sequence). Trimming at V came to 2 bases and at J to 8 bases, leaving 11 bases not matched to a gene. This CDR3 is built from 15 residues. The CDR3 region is CAWSFPGLEKDEQFF. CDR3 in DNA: TGTGCCTGGAGTTTCCCGGGACTAGAGAAAGATGAGCAGTTCTTC.

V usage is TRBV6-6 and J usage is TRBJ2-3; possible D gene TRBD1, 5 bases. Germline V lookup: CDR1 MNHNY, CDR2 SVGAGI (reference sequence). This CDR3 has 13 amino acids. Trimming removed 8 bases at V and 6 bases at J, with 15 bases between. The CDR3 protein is CASRPYRSDTQYF. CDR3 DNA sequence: TGTGCCAGCCGGCCTTACAGGTCTGATACGCAGTATTTT.

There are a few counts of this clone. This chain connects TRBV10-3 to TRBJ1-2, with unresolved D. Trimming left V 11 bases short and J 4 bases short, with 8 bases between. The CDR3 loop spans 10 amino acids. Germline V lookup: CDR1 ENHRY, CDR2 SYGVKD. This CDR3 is CASGSYGYTF. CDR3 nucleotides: TGTGCCTCCGGCAGCTATGGCTACACCTTC.

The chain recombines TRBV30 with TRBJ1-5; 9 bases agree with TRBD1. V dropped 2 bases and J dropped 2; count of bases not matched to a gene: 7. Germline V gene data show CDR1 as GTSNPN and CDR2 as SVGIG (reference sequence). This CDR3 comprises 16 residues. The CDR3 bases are TGTGCCTGGAGTATGGGACAGGGACTGCGCAATCAGCCCCAGCATTTT. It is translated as CAWSMGQGLRNQPQHF. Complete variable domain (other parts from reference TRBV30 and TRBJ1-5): SQTIHQWPATLVQPVGSPLSLECTVEGTSNPNLYWYRQAAGRGLQLLFYSVGIGQISSEVPQNLSASRPQDRQFILSSKKLLLSDSGFYLCAWSMGQGLRNQPQHFGDGTRLSIL.

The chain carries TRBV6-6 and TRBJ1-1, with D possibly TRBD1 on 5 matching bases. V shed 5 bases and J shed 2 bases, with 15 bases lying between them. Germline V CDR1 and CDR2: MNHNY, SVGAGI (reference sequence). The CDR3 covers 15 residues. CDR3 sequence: CASSPPGTANTEAFF. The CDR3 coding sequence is TGTGCCAGCAGTCCCCCCGGGACGGCTAACACTGAAGCTTTCTTT.

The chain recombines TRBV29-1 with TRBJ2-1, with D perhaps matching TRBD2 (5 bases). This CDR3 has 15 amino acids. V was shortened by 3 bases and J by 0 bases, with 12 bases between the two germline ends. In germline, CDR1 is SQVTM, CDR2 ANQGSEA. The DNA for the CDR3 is TGCAGCGTTGAGACTCTGGGGAGCTCCTACAATGAGCAGTTCTTC. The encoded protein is CSVETLGSSYNEQFF.

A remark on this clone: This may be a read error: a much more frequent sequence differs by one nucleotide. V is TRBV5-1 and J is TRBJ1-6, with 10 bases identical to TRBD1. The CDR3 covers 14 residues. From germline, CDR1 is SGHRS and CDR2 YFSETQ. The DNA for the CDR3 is TGCGCCAGCAGGTTGGACAGGGGGAATTCACCCCTCCACTTT. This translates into CASRLDRGNSPLHF. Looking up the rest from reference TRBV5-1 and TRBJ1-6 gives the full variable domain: KAGVTQTPRYLIKTRGQQVTLSCSPISGHRSVSWYQQTPGQGLQFLFEYFSETQRNKGNFPGRFSGRQFSNSRSEMNVSTLELGDSALYLCASRLDRGNSPLHFGNGTRLTVT.

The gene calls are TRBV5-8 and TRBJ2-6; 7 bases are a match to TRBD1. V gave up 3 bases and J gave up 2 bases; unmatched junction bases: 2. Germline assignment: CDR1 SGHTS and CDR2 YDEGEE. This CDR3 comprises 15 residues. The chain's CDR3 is CASSWGTAGANVLTF. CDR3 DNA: TGTGCCAGCAGCTGGGGGACAGCTGGGGCCAACGTCCTGACTTTC.

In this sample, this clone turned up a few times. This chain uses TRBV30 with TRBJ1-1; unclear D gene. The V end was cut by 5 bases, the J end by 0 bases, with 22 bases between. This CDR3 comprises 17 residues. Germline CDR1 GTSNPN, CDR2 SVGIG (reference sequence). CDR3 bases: TGTGCCTGGGCCTTAGGGATTTCCACACGATTGAACACTGAAGCTTTCTTT. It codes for CAWALGISTRLNTEAFF. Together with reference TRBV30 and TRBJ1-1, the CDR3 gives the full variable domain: SQTIHQWPATLVQPVGSPLSLECTVEGTSNPNLYWYRQAAGRGLQLLFYSVGIGQISSEVPQNLSASRPQDRQFILSSKKLLLSDSGFYLCAWALGISTRLNTEAFFGQGTRLTVV.

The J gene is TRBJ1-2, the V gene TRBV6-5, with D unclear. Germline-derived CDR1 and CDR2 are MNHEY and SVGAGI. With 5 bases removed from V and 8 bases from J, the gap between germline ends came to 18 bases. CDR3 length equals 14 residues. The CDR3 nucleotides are TGTGCCAGCAGTCCCACCGGGCAAACTAGAGGCTACACCTTC. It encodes CASSPTGQTRGYTF.

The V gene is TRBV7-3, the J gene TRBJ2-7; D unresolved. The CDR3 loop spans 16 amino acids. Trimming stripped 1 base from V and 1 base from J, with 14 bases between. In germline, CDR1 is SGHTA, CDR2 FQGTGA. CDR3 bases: TGTGCCAGCAGCTTAAATCGCCTCACCCAATCCTACGAGCAGTACTTC. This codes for CASSLNRLTQSYEQYF.

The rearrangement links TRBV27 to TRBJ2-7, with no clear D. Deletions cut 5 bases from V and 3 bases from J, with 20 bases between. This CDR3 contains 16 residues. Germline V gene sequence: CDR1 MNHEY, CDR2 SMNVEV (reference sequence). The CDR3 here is CASSPARASYNYEQYF. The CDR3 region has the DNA TGTGCCAGCAGTCCTGCCCGGGCCTCGTATAACTACGAGCAGTACTTC.

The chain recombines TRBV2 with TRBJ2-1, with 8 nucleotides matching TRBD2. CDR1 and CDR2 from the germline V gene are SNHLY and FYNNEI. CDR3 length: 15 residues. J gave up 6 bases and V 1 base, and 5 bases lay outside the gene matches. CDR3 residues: CASSEGISGVNEQFF. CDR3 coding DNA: TGTGCCAGCAGTGAAGGGATTAGCGGGGTCAATGAGCAGTTCTTC.

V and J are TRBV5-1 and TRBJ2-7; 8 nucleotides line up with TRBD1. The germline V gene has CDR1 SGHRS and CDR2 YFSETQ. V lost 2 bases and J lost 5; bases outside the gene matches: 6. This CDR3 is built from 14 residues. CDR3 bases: TGCGCCAGCAGCTTCGCAGGGGGCTTCAACGAGCAGTACTTC. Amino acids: CASSFAGGFNEQYF.

Written as DNA, the CDR3 is TGTGCCAGCAGTGAAGCGTGGGAAACGGGCTCTGGGGCCAACGTCCTGACTTTC. Its translation is CASSEAWETGSGANVLTF. The chain combines TRBV6-1 with TRBJ2-6; D gene unclear. Trimming shortened V by 0 bases and J by 0 bases, and 12 bases separated the two germline ends. The CDR3 covers 18 residues. Germline CDR1 reads MNHNS; CDR2 reads SASEGT.

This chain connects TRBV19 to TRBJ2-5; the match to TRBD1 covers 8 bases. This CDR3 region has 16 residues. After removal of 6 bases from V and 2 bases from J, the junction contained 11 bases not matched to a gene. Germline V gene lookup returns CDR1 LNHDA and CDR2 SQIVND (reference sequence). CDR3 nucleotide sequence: TGTGCCAGTAGCATGGGGACAGGCGGATGGCAAGAGACCCAGTACTTC. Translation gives CASSMGTGGWQETQYF.

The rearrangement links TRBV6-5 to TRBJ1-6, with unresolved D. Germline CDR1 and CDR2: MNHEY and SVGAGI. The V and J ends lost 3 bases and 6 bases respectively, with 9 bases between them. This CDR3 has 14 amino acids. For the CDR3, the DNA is TGTGCCAGCAGTTATATCTCCGGTAATTCACCCCTCCACTTT. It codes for CASSYISGNSPLHF.

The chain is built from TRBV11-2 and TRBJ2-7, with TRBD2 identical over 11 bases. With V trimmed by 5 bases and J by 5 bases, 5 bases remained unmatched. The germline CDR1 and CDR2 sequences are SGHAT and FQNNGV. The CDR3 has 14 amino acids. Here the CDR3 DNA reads TGTGCCAGCAGCCAACTAGCGGGAGTTAACGAGCAGTACTTC. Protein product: CASSQLAGVNEQYF.

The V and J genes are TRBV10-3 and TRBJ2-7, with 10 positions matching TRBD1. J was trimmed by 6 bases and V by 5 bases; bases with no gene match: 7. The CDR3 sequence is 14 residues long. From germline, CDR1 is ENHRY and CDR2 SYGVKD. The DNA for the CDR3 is TGTGCCATCAGTCCCGGGACAGGGGAGGGCGAGCAGTACTTC. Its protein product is CAISPGTGEGEQYF.

CDR3 region: CASSPNHLGQSLTNEKLFF. The DNA of the CDR3 is TGTGCCAGCAGTCCTAACCACCTCGGACAGTCCTTAACTAATGAAAAACTGTTTTTT. V usage is TRBV28 and J usage is TRBJ1-4; D may be TRBD1 (6 bases). The CDR3 covers 19 residues. V was shortened by 5 bases and J by 1 base, with 23 bases between the two germline ends. CDR1 is MDHEN and CDR2 is SYDVKM in the germline V gene.

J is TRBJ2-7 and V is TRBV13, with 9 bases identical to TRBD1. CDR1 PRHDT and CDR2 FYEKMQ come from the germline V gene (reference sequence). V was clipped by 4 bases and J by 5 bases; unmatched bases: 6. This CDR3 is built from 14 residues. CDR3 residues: CASSSGGQGDEQYF. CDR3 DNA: TGTGCCAGCAGCTCTGGGGGACAGGGAGACGAGCAGTACTTC.

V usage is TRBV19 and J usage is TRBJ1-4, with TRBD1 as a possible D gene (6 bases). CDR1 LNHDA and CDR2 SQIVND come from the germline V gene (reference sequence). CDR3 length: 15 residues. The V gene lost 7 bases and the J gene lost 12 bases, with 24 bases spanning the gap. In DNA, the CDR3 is TGTGCCAGTAAACGGGGTACAGGGTCTAGAGAAGAACTGTTTTTT. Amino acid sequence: CASKRGTGSREELFF.

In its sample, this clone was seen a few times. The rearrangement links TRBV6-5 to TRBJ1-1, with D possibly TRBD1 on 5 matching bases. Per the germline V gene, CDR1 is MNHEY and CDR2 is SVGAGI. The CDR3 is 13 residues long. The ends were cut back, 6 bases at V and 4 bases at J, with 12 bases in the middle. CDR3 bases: TGTGCCAGCAGGGAGGGGAGGGCCACTGAAGCTTTCTTT. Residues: CASREGRATEAFF.

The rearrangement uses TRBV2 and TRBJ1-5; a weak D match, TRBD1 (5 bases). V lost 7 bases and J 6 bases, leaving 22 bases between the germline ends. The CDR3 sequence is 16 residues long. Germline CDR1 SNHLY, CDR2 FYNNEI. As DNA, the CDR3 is TGTGCCAGCACCCCAAAAGGGCTAGGGGTCGGTCAGCCCCAGCATTTT. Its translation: CASTPKGLGVGQPQHF.

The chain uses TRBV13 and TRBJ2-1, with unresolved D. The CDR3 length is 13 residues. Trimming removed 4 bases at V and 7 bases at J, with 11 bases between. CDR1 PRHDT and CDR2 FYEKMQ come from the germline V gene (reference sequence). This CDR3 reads CASSSRPRNEQFF. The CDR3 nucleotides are TGTGCCAGCAGCTCCCGTCCGCGGAATGAGCAGTTCTTC.

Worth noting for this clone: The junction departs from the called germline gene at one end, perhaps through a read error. As DNA, the CDR3 is TGCAGTGCTAGAGAAGGGGGCAGGATATTC. Translating it yields CSAREGGRIF. V gene TRBV20-1 combines with J gene TRBJ2-7, with 7 bases aligning to TRBD1. CDR3 size: 10 residues. The germline gives CDR1 DFQATT, CDR2 SNEGSKA (reference sequence).

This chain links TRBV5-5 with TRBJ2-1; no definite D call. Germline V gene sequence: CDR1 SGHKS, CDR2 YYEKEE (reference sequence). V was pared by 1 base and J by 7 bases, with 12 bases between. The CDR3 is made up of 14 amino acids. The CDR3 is CASSLSFSRNEQFF. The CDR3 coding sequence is TGTGCCAGCAGCTTGTCCTTCTCCCGGAATGAGCAGTTCTTC.